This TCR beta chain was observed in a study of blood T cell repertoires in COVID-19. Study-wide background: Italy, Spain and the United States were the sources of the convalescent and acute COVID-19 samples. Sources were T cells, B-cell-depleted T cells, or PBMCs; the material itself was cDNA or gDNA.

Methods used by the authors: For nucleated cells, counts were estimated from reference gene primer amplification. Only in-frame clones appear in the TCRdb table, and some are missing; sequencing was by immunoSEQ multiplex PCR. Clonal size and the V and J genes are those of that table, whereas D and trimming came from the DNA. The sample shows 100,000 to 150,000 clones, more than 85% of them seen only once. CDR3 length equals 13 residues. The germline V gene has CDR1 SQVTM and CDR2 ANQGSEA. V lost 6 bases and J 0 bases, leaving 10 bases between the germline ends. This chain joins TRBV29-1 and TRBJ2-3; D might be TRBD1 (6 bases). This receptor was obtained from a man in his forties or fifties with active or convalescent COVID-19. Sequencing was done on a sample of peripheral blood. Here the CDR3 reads CSVDSASTDTQYF. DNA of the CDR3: TGCAGCGTGGACAGCGCTAGCACAGATACGCAGTATTTT.